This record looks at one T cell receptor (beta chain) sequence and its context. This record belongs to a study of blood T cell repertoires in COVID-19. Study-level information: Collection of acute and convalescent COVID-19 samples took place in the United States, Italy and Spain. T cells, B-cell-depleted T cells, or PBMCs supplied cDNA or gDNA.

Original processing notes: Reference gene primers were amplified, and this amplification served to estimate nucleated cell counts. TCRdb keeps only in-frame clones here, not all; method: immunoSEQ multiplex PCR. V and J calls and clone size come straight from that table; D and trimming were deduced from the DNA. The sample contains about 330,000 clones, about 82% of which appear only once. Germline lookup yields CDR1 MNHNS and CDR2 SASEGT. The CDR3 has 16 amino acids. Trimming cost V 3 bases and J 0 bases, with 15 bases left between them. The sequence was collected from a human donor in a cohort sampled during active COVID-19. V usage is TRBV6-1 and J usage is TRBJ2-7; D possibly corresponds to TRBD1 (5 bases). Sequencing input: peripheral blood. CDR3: CASSDRQRHSSYEQYF. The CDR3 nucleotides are TGTGCCAGCAGTGATAGACAGCGACATAGCTCCTACGAGCAGTACTTC.